These 22 T cell receptor beta chains came from one sample sequenced in a study of shared clonotypes between healthy human individuals. Clones were sequenced by immunoSEQ multiplex PCR, and TCRdb holds only the in-frame ones, with some missing. This sample has 1.4 million to 1.5 million clones, with roughly 96% found just once. The sample taken for sequencing was naive CD4+ T cells sorted from blood. Subset in this sample: CD45RA+ positively selected. The receptors were sampled from a man between 25 and 39 years old in good health.

V usage is TRBV7-3 and J usage is TRBJ2-2; tentative D call: TRBD2 (5 bases). V was shortened by 5 bases and J by 9 bases, with 13 bases between the two germline ends. The length of the CDR3 is 13 residues. Germline values: CDR1 SGHTA, CDR2 FQGTGA. The CDR3 spells CASSHGVSRELFF. Here the CDR3 DNA reads TGTGCCAGCAGCCACGGGGTATCGAGGGAGCTGTTTTTT. Looking up the rest from reference TRBV7-3 and TRBJ2-2 gives the full variable domain: GAGVSQTPSNKVTEKGKYVELRCDPISGHTALYWYRQSLGQGPEFLIYFQGTGAADDSGLPNDRFFAVRPEGSVSTLKIQRTERGDSAVYLCASSHGVSRELFFGEGSRLTVL.

The chain uses TRBV19 and TRBJ2-3; 8 bases are shared with TRBD2. The germline V gene has CDR1 LNHDA and CDR2 SQIVND (reference sequence). CDR3 size: 17 residues. J gave up 5 bases and V 1 base, and 11 bases lay outside the gene matches. DNA of the CDR3: TGTGCCAGTAGTATAGGAACCGCGGGAGGAGTGGGAGATACGCAGTATTTT. Translated: CASSIGTAGGVGDTQYF.

The rearrangement links TRBV28 to TRBJ2-7; TRBD2 aligns across 7 bases. Germline values: CDR1 MDHEN, CDR2 SYDVKM. The junction had 7 bases not matched to a gene; V was cut back by 3 bases and J by 2 bases. CDR3 length: 15 amino acids. CDR3 protein: CASSLGGSTPYEQYF. The DNA for the CDR3 is TGTGCCAGCAGTTTGGGCGGGAGTACTCCCTACGAGCAGTACTTC. Full variable domain (missing parts from reference TRBV28 and TRBJ2-7): DVKVTQSSRYLVKRTGEKVFLECVQDMDHENMFWYRQDPGLGLRLIYFSYDVKMKEKGDIPEGYSVSREKKERFSLILESASTNQTSMYLCASSLGGSTPYEQYFGPGTRLTVT.

This chain links TRBV7-2 with TRBJ1-5; D is uncertain. The germline gives CDR1 SGHTA, CDR2 FQGNSA. The V and J ends lost 4 bases and 9 bases respectively, with 13 bases between them. The CDR3 has 13 residues. The CDR3 nucleotides read TGTGCCAGCAGCTCCTACTCGTCAGGGCCCCAGCATTTT. Translated, it gives CASSSYSSGPQHF.

V gene TRBV2 combines with J gene TRBJ2-7, with D perhaps matching TRBD1 (6 bases). The V end was cut by 8 bases, the J end by 2 bases, with 16 bases between. Germline CDR1 is SNHLY and CDR2 is FYNNEI. The CDR3 extends over 14 amino acids. The chain's CDR3 is CASGAQGTAYEQYF. The CDR3 DNA sequence: TGTGCCAGCGGGGCACAGGGTACGGCCTACGAGCAGTACTTC.

V usage is TRBV9 and J usage is TRBJ2-5; D tentatively fits TRBD1 or TRBD2 (5 bases each). Germline V gene sequence: CDR1 SGDLS, CDR2 YYNGEE. CDR3 size: 14 residues. V was cut by 4 bases and J by 1 base, with 11 bases left in between. The CDR3 loop reads CASSPRGAQETQYF. The DNA of the CDR3 is TGTGCCAGCAGCCCCCGAGGGGCCCAAGAGACCCAGTACTTC.

This chain joins TRBV5-1 and TRBJ2-3; TRBD2 aligns across 8 bases. Germline lookup yields CDR1 SGHRS and CDR2 YFSETQ. V dropped 6 bases and J dropped 6; count of bases not matched to a gene: 12. This CDR3 is built from 15 residues. CDR3 sequence (DNA): TGCGCCAGCAACGACGGGAGGGCCTTTAGGGATACGCAGTATTTT. Its translation is CASNDGRAFRDTQYF.

The chain is built from TRBV2 and TRBJ2-7, with 8 bases that match TRBD1. The germline V gene encodes CDR1 SNHLY and CDR2 FYNNEI. The V gene end was trimmed by 11 bases and the J gene end by 5 bases; junction bases not matched to a gene: 11. The CDR3 consists of 13 residues. CDR3 in amino acids: CAGRTGRRDEQYF. The CDR3 DNA is TGTGCCGGACGGACAGGGCGGCGGGACGAGCAGTACTTC.

The chain is built from TRBV6-1 and TRBJ2-7, with TRBD1 identical over 11 bases. The CDR3 length is 15 residues. Germline loops: CDR1 MNHNS, CDR2 SASEGT. The ends lost 4 bases at V and 4 bases at J; junction bases unmatched: 6. Here the CDR3 reads CASSAWTGGGYEQYF. DNA for the CDR3: TGTGCCAGCAGTGCCTGGACAGGGGGCGGGTACGAGCAGTACTTC.

The chain uses TRBV10-3 and TRBJ2-1; 11 positions agree with TRBD2. The germline gives CDR1 ENHRY, CDR2 SYGVKD. The length of the CDR3 is 14 residues. V dropped 4 bases and J dropped 4; count of bases not matched to a gene: 0. CDR3 bases: TGTGCCATCAGTGGGACTAGCGGGTACAATGAGCAGTTCTTC. Its translation: CAISGTSGYNEQFF.

As regards this clone: This specimen includes other DNA sequences encoding the same CDR3. The J gene is TRBJ2-5, the V gene TRBV5-4; 7 nucleotides match TRBD1. Germline CDR1 is SGHNT and CDR2 is YYREEE (reference sequence). This CDR3 comprises 13 residues. The junction had 0 bases not matched to a gene; V was cut back by 0 bases and J by 4 bases. Here the CDR3 reads CASSLAGGETQYF. Here the CDR3 DNA reads TGTGCCAGCAGCTTGGCAGGGGGAGAGACCCAGTACTTC.

V usage is TRBV6-6 and J usage is TRBJ2-5; D unresolved. This CDR3 spans 14 amino acids. V was shortened by 6 bases and J by 5 bases, with 16 bases between the two germline ends. CDR1 is MNHNY and CDR2 is SVGAGI in the germline V gene (reference sequence). DNA of the CDR3: TGTGCCAGCAGCAGCCGGACCGCCGTCGAGACCCAGTACTTC. Residues: CASSSRTAVETQYF.

The chain links TRBV10-3 to TRBJ2-1, with 9 positions matching TRBD2. The CDR3 extends over 14 amino acids. V shed 4 bases, J shed 3 bases, and the junction held 1 base outside the gene matches. CDR1 and CDR2 (germline): ENHRY, SYGVKD. The CDR3 DNA follows: TGTGCCATCAGTGCTAGCGGGAACTACAATGAGCAGTTCTTC. It specifies CAISASGNYNEQFF.

The rearrangement uses TRBV9 and TRBJ2-7, with 10 bases matching TRBD2. J gave up 5 bases and V 3 bases, and 14 bases lay outside the gene matches. The CDR3 has 17 amino acids. Per germline, CDR1 SGDLS and CDR2 YYNGEE. The CDR3 sequence: CASSALSPGSGRNEQYF. The CDR3 nucleotides read TGTGCCAGCAGCGCCCTCTCCCCGGGTAGCGGGAGGAACGAGCAGTACTTC.

The V gene is TRBV27, the J gene TRBJ2-2; no clear D gene. The germline V gene encodes CDR1 MNHEY and CDR2 SMNVEV (reference sequence). This CDR3 has 12 residues. V was shortened by 5 bases and J by 6 bases, with 7 bases between the two germline ends. CDR3 DNA: TGTGCCAGCAGTCGCTCGTCCGGGGAGCTGTTTTTT. Translated, it gives CASSRSSGELFF.

CDR3 sequence reads: CASSHQDRGRFGEKLFF. For the CDR3, the DNA is TGTGCCAGCAGCCACCAAGACAGGGGGCGTTTCGGGGAAAAACTGTTTTTT. This rearrangement joins TRBV7-2 to TRBJ1-4; 10 bases map to TRBD1. The CDR3 extends over 17 amino acids. Losses at the gene ends were 5 bases for V and 8 bases for J; bases not matched to a gene: 14. CDR1 and CDR2 (germline): SGHTA, FQGNSA.

J is TRBJ2-3 and V is TRBV5-4, with 8 positions matching TRBD2. Per the germline V gene, CDR1 is SGHNT and CDR2 is YYREEE (reference sequence). The V gene end was trimmed by 0 bases and the J gene end by 0 bases; junction bases not matched to a gene: 3. The CDR3 length is 16 residues. CDR3: CASSLAGTSSTDTQYF. The CDR3 DNA reads TGTGCCAGCAGCTTGGCCGGGACTAGTAGCACAGATACGCAGTATTTT.

The chain is built from TRBV7-9 and TRBJ1-2, with 8 bases aligning to TRBD1. This CDR3 is 15 amino acids long. Germline V CDR1 and CDR2: SEHNR, FQNEAQ (reference sequence). The junction had 11 bases not matched to a gene; V was cut back by 5 bases and J by 6 bases. The DNA for the CDR3 is TGTGCCAGCAGCCCAGGAGGATGGACAGGGCATGGCTACACCTTC. Its protein is CASSPGGWTGHGYTF.

The chain combines TRBV18 with TRBJ2-1; 8 bases line up with TRBD2. CDR1 is KGHSH, CDR2 LQKENI, per germline. J was trimmed by 9 bases and V by 3 bases; bases with no gene match: 13. The CDR3 totals 16 residues. Here the CDR3 DNA reads TGTGCCAGCTCACCCTGGGTTAGCGGGAATAAGGGTGAGCAGTTCTTC. It translates to CASSPWVSGNKGEQFF.

This clone is a singleton in its sample. The chain joins TRBV5-6 to TRBJ2-3; D might be TRBD1 or TRBD2, each matching 5 bases. V was trimmed by 0 bases and J by 0 bases, leaving 8 bases between them. Germline V gene sequence: CDR1 SGHDT, CDR2 YYEEEE. The CDR3 totals 15 residues. CDR3 sequence: CASSLGGSSTDTQYF. The CDR3 nucleotides are TGTGCCAGCAGCTTGGGGGGGTCTAGCACAGATACGCAGTATTTT.

This chain joins TRBV30 and TRBJ2-7, with TRBD2 matching 9 bases. The CDR3 spans 14 residues. J lost 4 bases, V lost 4 bases, and 8 bases had no gene match. Germline V gene sequence: CDR1 GTSNPN, CDR2 SVGIG (reference sequence). The chain's CDR3 is CAWTRLAVPYEQYF. The CDR3 region has the DNA TGTGCCTGGACCAGACTAGCGGTTCCGTACGAGCAGTACTTC.

In this sample, this clone turned up once. The chain joins TRBV7-3 to TRBJ2-3, with 9 bases aligning to TRBD2. Per the germline V gene, CDR1 is SGHTA and CDR2 is FQGTGA. CDR3 length equals 15 residues. V lost 5 bases to trimming and J lost 3 bases; unmatched junction nucleotides: 6. CDR3 in amino acids: CASSRGREGTDTQYF. DNA for the CDR3: TGTGCCAGCAGCCGGGGGCGGGAGGGGACAGATACGCAGTATTTT.